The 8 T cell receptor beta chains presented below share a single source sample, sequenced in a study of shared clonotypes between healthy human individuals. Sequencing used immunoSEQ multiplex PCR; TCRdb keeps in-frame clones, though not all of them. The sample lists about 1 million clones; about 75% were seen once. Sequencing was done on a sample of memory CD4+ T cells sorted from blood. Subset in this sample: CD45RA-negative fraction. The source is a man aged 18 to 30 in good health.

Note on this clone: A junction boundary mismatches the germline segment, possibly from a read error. Here the CDR3 DNA reads TGTGCCAGCAGGGAAGGGGGCTCTGGGGCCAACGTCCTGACTTTC. Residues: CASREGGSGANVLTF. V and J are TRBV2 and TRBJ2-6; perhaps TRBD1 as D (6 bases). Per germline, CDR1 SNHLY and CDR2 FYNNEI. CDR3 size: 15 residues.

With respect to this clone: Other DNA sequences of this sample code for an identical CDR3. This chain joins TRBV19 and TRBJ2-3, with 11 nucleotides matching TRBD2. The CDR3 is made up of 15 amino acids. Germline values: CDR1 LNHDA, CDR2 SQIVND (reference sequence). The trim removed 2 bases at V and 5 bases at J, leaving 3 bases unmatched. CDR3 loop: CASSILAGGRDTQYF. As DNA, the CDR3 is TGTGCCAGTAGTATACTAGCGGGAGGACGAGATACGCAGTATTTT.

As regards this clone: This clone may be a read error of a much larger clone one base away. The chain's CDR3 is CASSQGAVTDTQYF. CDR3 coding DNA: TGTGCCAGCAGTCAGGGGGCCGTCACAGATACGCAGTATTTT. The V gene is TRBV11-3, the J gene TRBJ2-3; 8 nucleotides line up with TRBD1. The germline gives CDR1 SGHNT, CDR2 YENEEA. V shed 6 bases and J 2 bases; nucleotides not matched to a gene: 4. This CDR3 region has 14 residues.

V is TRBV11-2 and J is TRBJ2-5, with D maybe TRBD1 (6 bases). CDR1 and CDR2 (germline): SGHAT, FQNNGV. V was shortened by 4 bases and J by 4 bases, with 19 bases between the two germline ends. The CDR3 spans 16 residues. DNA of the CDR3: TGTGCCAGCAGCTCCTTCAGCACAGGGTTGGGAGAGACCCAGTACTTC. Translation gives CASSSFSTGLGETQYF.

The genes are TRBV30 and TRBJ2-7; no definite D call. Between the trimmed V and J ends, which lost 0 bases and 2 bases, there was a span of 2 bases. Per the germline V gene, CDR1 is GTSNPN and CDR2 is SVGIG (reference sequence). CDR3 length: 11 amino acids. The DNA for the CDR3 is TGTGCCTGGAGTGTACCCTACGAGCAGTACTTC. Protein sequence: CAWSVPYEQYF.

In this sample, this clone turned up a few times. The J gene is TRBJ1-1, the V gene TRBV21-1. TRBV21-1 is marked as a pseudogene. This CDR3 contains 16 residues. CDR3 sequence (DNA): TGTTCGCCTTTTAACCGAACCCAACTTGGTAACACTGAAGCTTTCTTT. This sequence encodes CSPFNRTQLGNTEAFF.

For the CDR3, the DNA is TGCGCCAGCAGCCAAGGTTTAGGGCTTCTGAACGAGCAGTACTTC. It encodes CASSQGLGLLNEQYF. The chain is built from TRBV4-3 and TRBJ2-7; D not resolved. Between the trimmed V and J ends, which lost 1 base and 5 bases, there was a span of 15 bases. This CDR3 has 15 amino acids. Per the germline V gene, CDR1 is LGHNA and CDR2 is YSLEER.

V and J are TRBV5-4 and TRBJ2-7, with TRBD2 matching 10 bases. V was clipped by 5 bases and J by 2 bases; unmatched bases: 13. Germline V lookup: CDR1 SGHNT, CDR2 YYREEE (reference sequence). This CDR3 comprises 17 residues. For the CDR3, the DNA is TGTGCCAGCAGAGTTGGGGCCCCGGGACTAGCGCCCTACGAGCAGTACTTC. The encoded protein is CASRVGAPGLAPYEQYF.